This is a list of T cell receptor beta chains from one sample in a study of shared clonotypes between healthy human individuals. Profiled with immunoSEQ multiplex PCR; TCRdb holds only in-frame clones, not every one. The sample gives approximately 940,000 clones, 70% to 85% of which show up once; over 1.3% is in the top ten. What was sequenced was memory CD4+ T cells sorted from blood. The receptor set was obtained from a man aged 18 to 29 in good health. CDR3s include the opening cysteine and the closing phenylalanine or tryptophan.

j_call,v_call,cdr3_aa
TRBJ1-5,TRBV10-3,CASHRDGNQPQHF
TRBJ1-3,TRBV9,CASSVGTGPGNTIYF
TRBJ1-5,TRBV6-1,CASREIDRETGPQHF
TRBJ2-3,TRBV9,CASSVAGQGTVTQYF
TRBJ2-5,TRBV7-6,CASSNRTSGESVQETQYF
TRBJ1-2,TRBV2,CASSVPRTGTYGYTF
TRBJ2-3,TRBV7-2,CASSSPGLFASTDTQYF
TRBJ2-2,TRBV27,CASHRGLATGELFF
TRBJ2-2,TRBV4-1,CASSPDRGRTGELFF
TRBJ2-3,TRBV7-2,CASSLGGYSTDTQYF
TRBJ2-7,TRBV7-2,CASSLGSQGEQYF
TRBJ2-5,TRBV5-4,CASSDRSTTQETQYF
TRBJ1-5,TRBV19,CASSPWKGGASNQPQHF
TRBJ1-4,TRBV7-2,CASSFGNEKLFF
TRBJ2-5,TRBV2,CASKADRASQATQYF
TRBJ1-6,TRBV2,CASRGTGQSSYNSPLHF
TRBJ1-1,TRBV6-1,CASSEAVGPWRNTEAFF
TRBJ1-6,TRBV7-8,CASSPSPEGAGQGNSPLHF
TRBJ1-6,TRBV6-1,CASRTGGDNSPLHF
TRBJ2-5,TRBV15,CATSRGGTQGLAEETQYF
TRBJ2-7,TRBV5-1,CASSSGGGYEQYF
TRBJ2-3,TRBV5-5,CASSSRAGIPDTQYF
TRBJ1-4,TRBV2,CASSGDSLNEKLFF
TRBJ1-5,TRBV27,CASSSYSNQPQHF
TRBJ1-1,TRBV5-1,CASGPSQGTGTEAFF
TRBJ1-1,TRBV2,CASSQFDTSAFF
TRBJ2-3,TRBV4-3,CASSLRLVDTQYF
TRBJ1-2,TRBV28,CASREDRGVRYGYTF
TRBJ1-1,TRBV29-1,CSTSGQGPEAFF
TRBJ2-5,TRBV10-3,CAISEGTGQETQYF
TRBJ1-3,TRBV30,CAWRPGFSGNTIYF
TRBJ1-2,TRBV9,CASSEGLGKGYGYTF
TRBJ1-1,TRBV7-2,CASSPVGGMNTEAFF
TRBJ2-7,TRBV30,CAWSVSAASYEQYF
TRBJ2-3,TRBV30,CAWHSGGFTDTQYF
TRBJ2-3,TRBV15,CATSRESGWGTDTQYF
TRBJ2-7,TRBV19,CASSSGQRSYEQYF
TRBJ2-7,TRBV6-5,CASSPPGGTNEQYF
TRBJ1-4,TRBV5-1,CASTGGATNEKLFF
TRBJ1-5,TRBV4-3,CASSQEGGNQPQHF